This record covers a single T cell receptor (beta chain). Germline assignment: CDR1 GTSNPN and CDR2 SVGIG (reference sequence). The CDR3 is 14 residues long. Trimming cost V 0 bases and J 0 bases, with 6 bases left between them. This sample was taken from a study of T cells in Graves' hyperthyroidism and ophthalmopathy. Regions amplified from RNA transcripts were the TCR beta CDR3 regions. The TCR CDR3 first-round RT-PCR relied on the HTBI primer set. From the multiplex PCR reads, TCRdb called clonotypes with MiXCR, one entry per CDR3 protein. The sample includes around 400,000 distinct CDR3 sequences, 15% to 19% seen only once; the top ten take about 27%. Pregnant or lactating patients were excluded, as were those with uncontrolled infection or other autoimmune disease.

The rearrangement joins TRBV30 to TRBJ2-1; a weak D match, TRBD2 (5 bases). This clonotype originated in a woman aged 18-35 years with Graves' hyperthyroidism that later progressed to Graves' ophthalmopathy. The sample comprised blood. The CDR3 sequence: CAWSVGSSYNEQFF. The CDR3, as DNA: TGTGCCTGGAGTGTAGGGAGCTCCTACAATGAGCAGTTCTTC. Based on the CDR3 plus reference TRBV30 and TRBJ2-1, the full variable domain is SQTIHQWPATLVQPVGSPLSLECTVEGTSNPNLYWYRQAAGRGLQLLFYSVGIGQISSEVPQNLSASRPQDRQFILSSKKLLLSDSGFYLCAWSVGSSYNEQFFGPGTRLTVL.